Listed below are T cell receptor beta chains from one sample, sequenced in a study of blood T cell repertoires in COVID-19. Assay used: immunoSEQ multiplex PCR; TCRdb lists only in-frame clones, some missing. The data hold more than 350,000 clones, with 80% to 90% observed a single time. Specimen: peripheral blood. The source of these receptors is a young woman with COVID-19, enrolled during active disease. Each CDR3 is given with its conserved first and last residue. D genes are given only for firm matches. Size is omitted from some rows. Given values are once, few, many or a class for expanded clones.

V gene	J gene	D gene	clone size	CDR3 DNA	CDR3 protein
TRBV18	TRBJ1-4	NA	NA	TGTGCCAGCTCTCGACAAGGAGGCGGTAATGAAAAACTGTTTTTT	CASSRQGGGNEKLFF
TRBV28	TRBJ1-3	TRBD1	NA	TGTGCCAGCAGCGACAGGGCCGGAAACACCATATATTTT	CASSDRAGNTIYF
TRBV4-1	TRBJ2-1	TRBD2	NA	TGCGCCAGCAGCCAAGATTGGATAGCGGGAGGCCGGGAGCAGTTCTTC	CASSQDWIAGGREQFF
TRBV28	TRBJ1-5	TRBD1	NA	TGTGCCAGCAGTACGGACAGGATCAATCAGCCCCAGCATTTT	CASSTDRINQPQHF
TRBV30	TRBJ1-1	NA	NA	TGTGCCTGGAGAAGAGATACCCCTTCTGAAGCTTTCTTT	CAWRRDTPSEAFF
TRBV30	TRBJ1-5	NA	NA	TGTGCCTGGAGTTTCCCCCGGGGGGTTCAGCCCCAGCATTTT	CAWSFPRGVQPQHF
TRBV12-5	TRBJ2-2	TRBD2	NA	TGTGCTAGTGGAGATAGCGGGAGGGCTACCGGGGAGCTGTTTTTT	CASGDSGRATGELFF
TRBV5-5	TRBJ1-4	NA	NA	TGTGCCAGCAGCTTGGCGGGATCTCGGCAAGGAGAAAAACTGTTTTTT	CASSLAGSRQGEKLFF
TRBV24-1	TRBJ1-1	NA	once	TGTGCCACCAGGATTACAGGGAGGGGTCCTGCTTTCTTT	CATRITGRGPAFF
TRBV6-4	TRBJ2-1	TRBD2	NA	TGTGCCAGCAGTAGGACTAGCGGGAGCTACAATGAGCAGTTCTTC	CASSRTSGSYNEQFF
TRBV6-1	TRBJ2-7	TRBD1	NA	TGTGCCAGCAGTGAATGGGGGACAGGGGGTTCTACCTACGAGCAGTACTTC	CASSEWGTGGSTYEQYF
TRBV4-1	TRBJ2-4	TRBD2	NA	TGCGCCAGCAGCCAAGATGGGCGGGGGGGAGCCAAAAACATTCAGTACTTC	CASSQDGRGGAKNIQYF
TRBV2	TRBJ2-1	TRBD2	NA	TGTGCCAGCACGGGTAGCGGGACGTTCCCAGGCAATGAGCAGTTCTTC	CASTGSGTFPGNEQFF
TRBV19	TRBJ1-5	NA	NA	TGTGCCAGTAGTATGAGGACAGTGACTTTTGGTCAGCCCCAGCATTTT	CASSMRTVTFGQPQHF
TRBV25-1	TRBJ2-7	TRBD1	NA	TGTGCCGCGGGACAGGGGGTCTCCGAGCAGTACTTC	CAAGQGVSEQYF
TRBV28	TRBJ2-5	TRBD2	NA	TGTGCCAGCAGTTCCCCCCTAGCGGGAGGAGTGGGGGTTTCCAGTCAGACCCAGTACTTC	CASSSPLAGGVGVSSQTQYF
TRBV7-2	TRBJ1-3	NA	NA	TGTGCCAGCAGCTTAGCCGGGGGGCTCGGAAACACCATATATTTT	CASSLAGGLGNTIYF
TRBV9	TRBJ1-2	NA	NA	TGTGCCAGCAGCGAGCGGGCTAACTATGGCTACACCTTC	CASSERANYGYTF
TRBV27	TRBJ2-3	TRBD2	NA	TGTGCCAGCAGTTTAAGGACTAGCGGGGGGTATACGCAGTATTTT	CASSLRTSGGYTQYF
TRBV30	TRBJ2-1	NA	NA	TGTGCCTGCGACGGGGTTGAGCAGTTCTTC	CACDGVEQFF
TRBV6-6	TRBJ2-1	TRBD2	NA	TGTGCCAGCAGTTACGGTCCGGGACTAGCATTGTTCTTC	CASSYGPGLALFF
TRBV5-6	TRBJ2-2	TRBD1	NA	TGTGCCAGCAGCCTCGGGACAGGGGGACCCGGGGAGCTGTTTTTT	CASSLGTGGPGELFF
TRBV2	TRBJ2-5	NA	NA	TGTGCCAGCAGCGCAGACTATAGAGAGACCCAGTACTTC	CASSADYRETQYF
TRBV14	TRBJ2-5	TRBD2	NA	TGTGCCAGCAGCCAAGATTTAGCGGGAGGGCCTGCGGAGACCCAGTACTTC	CASSQDLAGGPAETQYF
TRBV6-5	TRBJ2-3	TRBD1	NA	TGTGCCAGCAGTCCACAGGGGACCGACACAGATACGCAGTATTTT	CASSPQGTDTDTQYF
TRBV13	TRBJ1-1	TRBD1	NA	TGTGCCAGCAGCTCGGGGCGGACAGGGAGGGAGAACACTGAAGCTTTCTTT	CASSSGRTGRENTEAFF
TRBV5-4	TRBJ2-3	NA	NA	TGTGCCAGCAGCTTTGTACAGACAAGGGATACGCAGTATTTT	CASSFVQTRDTQYF
TRBV2	TRBJ1-6	NA	few	TGTGCCAGCAGAGGAGGGTTTTCGAATTCACCCCTCCACTTT	CASRGGFSNSPLHF
TRBV6-5	TRBJ2-7	NA	NA	TGTGCCAGCCTTTCGGCCTACGAGCAGTACTTC	CASLSAYEQYF
TRBV9	TRBJ2-2	NA	once	TGTGCCAGCAGACTTACAGGATCGAACACCGGGGAGCTGTTTTTT	CASRLTGSNTGELFF
TRBV5-1	TRBJ2-5	TRBD1	few	TGCGCCAGCAGCTTTGACAGGGTGGGGCAAGAGACCCAGTACTTC	CASSFDRVGQETQYF
TRBV5-1	TRBJ2-7	NA	NA	TGCGCCAGCAGCTTGGACGTTGCGAAGCAGTACTTC	CASSLDVAKQYF
TRBV2	TRBJ1-5	TRBD1	few	TGTGCCAGCTCCGGGACAGGGGGTAATCAGCCCCAGCATTTT	CASSGTGGNQPQHF
TRBV29-1	TRBJ2-7	TRBD2	NA	TGCAGCGCCGGGACTAGACTTTCCTACGAGCAGTACTTC	CSAGTRLSYEQYF
TRBV13	TRBJ2-2	TRBD2	once	TGTGCCACCGCACTAGCGGGAGATCTCACCGGGGAGCTGTTTTTT	CATALAGDLTGELFF
TRBV4-3	TRBJ2-1	NA	NA	TGCGCCAGCAGTAGAACAGGGAATGAGCAGTTCTTC	CASSRTGNEQFF
TRBV4-2	TRBJ2-7	TRBD2	NA	TGTGCCAGCAGCCAAGGGGGCTCAAGTAGCGGGAAGTCTTATGAGCAGTACTTC	CASSQGGSSSGKSYEQYF
TRBV11-2	TRBJ1-3	TRBD1	once	TGTGCCAGCAGCTTTATACAGGGGCGCGGAAACACCATATATTTT	CASSFIQGRGNTIYF
TRBV30	TRBJ2-1	NA	NA	TGTGCCTGGAGTCCCCACAGGATCTACAATGAGCAGTTCTTC	CAWSPHRIYNEQFF
TRBV10-1	TRBJ2-1	TRBD1	NA	TGCGCCAGCAGTGAGTTTAACTGGACAGGGGCTTACAATGAGCAGTTCTTC	CASSEFNWTGAYNEQFF
TRBV19	TRBJ1-5	NA	NA	TGTGCCAGTAGTCGGTTCGGAGGCAATCAGCCCCAGCATTTT	CASSRFGGNQPQHF
TRBV7-6	TRBJ2-1	NA	NA	TGTGCCAGCAGCTTAGTGCCGGAGAGGTACAATGAGCAGTTCTTC	CASSLVPERYNEQFF
TRBV30	TRBJ2-7	TRBD1	NA	TGTGCCTGGATGACAGGGCCCTACGAGCAGTACTTC	CAWMTGPYEQYF
TRBV9	TRBJ2-2	TRBD1	few	TGTGCCAGCAGCGCAACCGGGACAGGGGGCACCGGGGAGCTGTTTTTT	CASSATGTGGTGELFF
TRBV4-2	TRBJ2-3	TRBD2	NA	TGTGCCAGCAGCCAAGAGTCCAGCGGGATGGCAGATACGCAGTATTTT	CASSQESSGMADTQYF
TRBV18	TRBJ1-1	TRBD1	NA	TGTGCCAGCTCACCCGTGACAGGGGGCTCTGAAGCTTTCTTT	CASSPVTGGSEAFF
TRBV7-9	TRBJ2-7	TRBD1	NA	TGTGCCAGCAGCCCCCCAGGGGGCACCCTTTACGAGCAGTACTTC	CASSPPGGTLYEQYF
TRBV24-1	TRBJ2-1	NA	NA	TGTGCCACCGGGGCAGGATACAATGAGCAGTTCTTC	CATGAGYNEQFF
TRBV6-1	TRBJ1-5	TRBD1	NA	TGTGCCAGCAGTGACCCGACAGGGTGGAATCAGCCCCAGCATTTT	CASSDPTGWNQPQHF
TRBV4-2	TRBJ2-3	NA	NA	TGTGCCAGCAGCCAAGATAGGCTAGCATTAGATACGCAGTATTTT	CASSQDRLALDTQYF
TRBV5-1	TRBJ2-1	TRBD2	once	TGCGCCAGCAGCTTGGGGGTTGGGGCGGGAGGCGGCAATGAGCAGTTCTTC	CASSLGVGAGGGNEQFF
TRBV19	TRBJ1-1	TRBD1	NA	TGTGCCAGTAGTATAGGGACAGGGGTGGCCACTGAAGCTTTCTTT	CASSIGTGVATEAFF
TRBV7-2	TRBJ2-7	NA	NA	TGTGCCAGCAGCGGAGGACAGTCCTACGAGCAGTACTTC	CASSGGQSYEQYF
TRBV18	TRBJ2-5	TRBD2	NA	TGTGCCAGCTCACCAGGAGGGCGGGAGGGTCAAGAGACCCAGTACTTC	CASSPGGREGQETQYF
TRBV9	TRBJ1-1	NA	NA	TGTGCCAGCAGCCTAAGTGGAGGTTTGAACACTGAAGCTTTCTTT	CASSLSGGLNTEAFF
TRBV5-5	TRBJ2-7	TRBD1	NA	TGTGCCAGCAGCTTCGACAGGGCCTACGATGAGCAGTACTTC	CASSFDRAYDEQYF